The T cell receptor beta chain under discussion was sequenced for a study of T cells after yellow fever vaccination. General study findings and limits: Boosting was followed by the reappearance of most primary-vaccination clones (approximately 95% CD4, around 91% CD8). FACS-sorted repertoires might harbor abundant contaminating clonotypes from the bulk population. A small share of clonotypes appeared in both CD4 and CD8 compartments.

A universal primer site and UMIs were added as TCR cDNA was made by 5'RACE template switching. TCRdb used MiXCR to reprocess the 5' RACE reads, holding one entry per CDR3 protein. This sample has more than 350,000 distinct CDR3 sequences, with 11% found just once. The germline V gene encodes CDR1 SEHNR and CDR2 FQNEAQ (reference sequence). This CDR3 is 14 amino acids long. V was pared by 5 bases and J by 5 bases, with 6 bases of the junction left unmatched. This clonotype came up a few times. Its cognate antigen is unknown. The rearrangement links TRBV7-9 to TRBJ2-4, with 7 bases matching TRBD1. The source is a young man who received the YFV17D yellow fever vaccine. The sequencing here drew on PBMCs, taken on the day of the first yellow fever vaccination. CDR3 region: CASSRWDRENIQYF. The CDR3 coding sequence is TGTGCCAGCAGCCGATGGGACAGAGAAAACATTCAGTACTTC. The variable domain in full, with the rest retrieved from reference TRBV7-9 and TRBJ2-4, is DTGVSQNPRHKITKRGQNVTFRCDPISEHNRLYWYRQTLGQGPEFLTYFQNEAQLEKSRLLSDRFSAERPKGSFSTLEIQRTEQGDSAMYLCASSRWDRENIQYFGAGTRLSVL.